This entry lists 27 T cell receptor beta chains sequenced from one sample in a study of HIV-infected children after antiretroviral therapy interruption. The TCR library was built from RNA with a 3' RACE protocol and unique molecular identifiers. TCRdb re-analysed the 3' RACE reads in MiXCR, keeping a single row per CDR3 protein. The sample has about 83,000 distinct CDR3 sequences; roughly 6.7% are singletons. Specified treatment: PENTA 11 planned treatment interruption arm or continuous ART arm. Sequenced here: CD45RA+ CD4+ T cells from PBMCs, pooled from several time points, sampled from a donor given antiretroviral therapy, either interrupted or continuous. Subset reported: naive CD4+ CD45RA+ CD45RO- T cells. These receptors were collected from a pool of human donors with HIV.

This clonotype was recorded at least ten times. The J gene is TRBJ2-3, the V gene TRBV5-1; a weak D match, TRBD2 (5 bases). CDR1 is SGHRS and CDR2 is YFSETQ in the germline V gene. The CDR3 extends over 14 amino acids. V was shortened by 4 bases and J by 0 bases, with 9 bases between the two germline ends. The CDR3, as DNA: TGCGCCAGCAGCACGGGGTATAGCACAGATACGCAGTATTTT. Its protein product is CASSTGYSTDTQYF.

Many counts were recorded for this clonotype. This sequence joins TRBV12-3 or TRBV12-4 and TRBJ2-3; possibly TRBD2 for D (7 bases). Trimming took 3 bases from V and 6 from J, leaving 16 bases between them. The CDR3 covers 15 residues. This CDR3 reads CASSLSSGRGDTQYF. CDR3 coding DNA: TGTGCCAGCAGTTTGTCATCAGGGAGGGGGGATACGCAGTATTTT.

Only a few counts were recorded for this clonotype. The V and J genes are TRBV12-3 or TRBV12-4 and TRBJ1-3; weak D call: TRBD1 (6 bases). Trimming pared 2 bases from V and 0 bases from J, leaving 8 bases between. The CDR3 extends over 15 amino acids. The CDR3 DNA follows: TGTGCCAGCAGTTTACAGGGGCACTCTGGAAACACCATATATTTT. Its protein is CASSLQGHSGNTIYF.

This clonotype was counted ten times or more. The chain has TRBV7-1 and TRBJ1-2, with TRBD1 matching 7 bases. TRBV7-1 is sorted into the ORF group, with uncertain function. This CDR3 spans 14 amino acids. The trim removed 5 bases at V and 6 bases at J, leaving 9 bases unmatched. CDR3 sequence reads: CASSPRTGYDGYTF. CDR3 nucleotide sequence: TGTGCCAGCAGCCCCCGGACAGGATATGATGGCTACACCTTC.

This clonotype was counted at least ten times. The V gene is TRBV3-1, the J gene TRBJ2-2; D unclear. Germline V gene sequence: CDR1 LGHDT, CDR2 YNNKEL (reference sequence). There are 12 residues in the CDR3. With 4 bases removed from V and 5 bases from J, the gap between germline ends came to 5 bases. The CDR3 loop reads CASSRGTGELFF. The DNA for the CDR3 is TGTGCCAGCAGCCGGGGAACCGGGGAGCTGTTTTTT.

The table lists this clonotype with a few counts. The V and J genes are TRBV29-1 and TRBJ2-7, with D unclear. The CDR3 runs to 11 residues. Trimming took 4 bases from V and 7 from J, leaving 11 bases between them. Per germline, CDR1 SQVTM and CDR2 ANQGSEA. In DNA form, the CDR3 reads TGCAGCGTTGTTTATAATTGGGAGCAGTACTTC. This encodes CSVVYNWEQYF.

This clonotype was observed many times. The V and J genes are TRBV28 and TRBJ1-2, with D unresolved. Germline V gives CDR1 MDHEN, CDR2 SYDVKM. Trimming pared 8 bases from V and 4 bases from J, leaving 17 bases between. The CDR3 has 14 amino acids. The CDR3, as DNA: TGTGCCAGCTTTCGTTCCGGGCTTGGCTATGGCTACACCTTC. Translation: CASFRSGLGYGYTF.

This clonotype was counted a few times. The chain has TRBV10-3 and TRBJ2-7; 9 bases are a match to TRBD1. CDR1 ENHRY and CDR2 SYGVKD come from the germline V gene. With V trimmed by 5 bases and J by 3 bases, 5 bases remained unmatched. This CDR3 is 14 amino acids long. The CDR3 region has the DNA TGTGCCATCAGTTCGGGACAGGGCTACTACGAGCAGTACTTC. Protein sequence: CAISSGQGYYEQYF.

Turning to this clonotype: This could be a read error, since a much larger clone is one nucleotide away. The chain employs TRBV12-3 or TRBV12-4 and TRBJ2-3; 10 nucleotides line up with TRBD2. Trimming took 3 bases from V and 6 from J; bases not matched to a gene: 9. This CDR3 is built from 16 residues. For the CDR3, the DNA is TGTGCCAGCAGTTTCCAGTACGGGACTAGCGACGATACGCAGTATTTT. Encoded protein: CASSFQYGTSDDTQYF.

This clonotype was counted ten times or more. The rearrangement links TRBV12-3 or TRBV12-4 to TRBJ1-5, with D possibly matching TRBD1 (6 bases). The CDR3 runs to 12 residues. Trimming removed 7 bases from V and 6 bases from J, with 10 bases in between. The CDR3 nucleotides read TGTGCCAGCAACCGGGGGCCTCAGCCCCAGCATTTT. Amino acids: CASNRGPQPQHF.

The chain recombines TRBV5-1 with TRBJ1-6, with 7 nucleotides matching TRBD1. The ends lost 3 bases at V and 0 bases at J; junction bases unmatched: 6. The CDR3 contains 17 residues. Per the germline V gene, CDR1 is SGHRS and CDR2 is YFSETQ. The CDR3 DNA reads TGCGCCAGCAGCTACTACGACAGGGCCTCCTATAATTCACCCCTCCACTTT. Protein: CASSYYDRASYNSPLHF.

This clonotype has just a few counts. The rearrangement joins TRBV25-1 to TRBJ2-5; 7 nucleotides align to TRBD1. The CDR3 loop spans 18 amino acids. Germline V CDR1 and CDR2: MGHDK, SYGVNS. Unmatched junction bases numbered 13, after V lost 3 bases and J lost 0 bases. The CDR3 DNA sequence: TGTGCCAGCAGTGACCAAAAAACGACAGGGATGTACCAAGAGACCCAGTACTTC. It yields the protein CASSDQKTTGMYQETQYF.

This clonotype has at least ten counts. The chain uses TRBV12-3 or TRBV12-4 and TRBJ2-2; D is undetermined. The CDR3 runs to 12 residues. The V end was cut by 2 bases, the J end by 8 bases, with 6 bases between. This CDR3 reads CASSLPRGELFF. The CDR3 bases are TGTGCCAGCAGTTTACCTAGAGGGGAGCTGTTTTTT.

This clonotype has more than one count but fewer than ten. This chain joins TRBV13 and TRBJ2-3; 10 positions agree with TRBD1. This CDR3 region has 13 residues. The J segment lost 4 bases and the V segment lost 8 bases, leaving 3 bases of the junction unmatched. Germline CDR1 is PRHDT and CDR2 is FYEKMQ (reference sequence). As DNA, the CDR3 is TGTGCCAGCGGGACAGGGGTTGCAGATACGCAGTATTTT. It specifies CASGTGVADTQYF. Together with reference TRBV13 and TRBJ2-3, the CDR3 gives the full variable domain: AAGVIQSPRHLIKEKRETATLKCYPIPRHDTVYWYQQGPGQDPQFLISFYEKMQSDKGSIPDRFSAQQFSDYHSELNMSSLELGDSALYFCASGTGVADTQYFGPGTRLTVL.

V is TRBV7-3 and J is TRBJ2-1; D is unresolved. CDR1 and CDR2 (germline): SGHTA, FQGTGA. Trimming stripped 1 base from V and 4 bases from J, with 2 bases between. The CDR3 spans 12 residues. The CDR3, as DNA: TGTGCCAGCAGCTTAAAGTACAATGAGCAGTTCTTC. Its translation: CASSLKYNEQFF.

This clonotype was observed at least ten times. The chain carries TRBV12-3 or TRBV12-4 and TRBJ1-1; D is uncertain. V was trimmed by 4 bases and J by 1 base, leaving 7 bases between them. The length of the CDR3 is 13 residues. The CDR3 is CASSSDQNTEAFF. Written as DNA, the CDR3 is TGTGCCAGCAGTTCCGACCAGAACACTGAAGCTTTCTTT.

This clonotype was recorded many times. The chain joins TRBV11-2 to TRBJ2-1; TRBD2 matches at 11 bases. CDR1 is SGHAT, CDR2 FQNNGV, per germline. After removal of 0 bases from V and 2 bases from J, the junction contained 6 bases not matched to a gene. CDR3 length equals 18 residues. This CDR3 is CASSLDRIAGGPYNEQFF. The DNA of the CDR3 is TGTGCCAGCAGCTTAGATCGTATAGCGGGGGGGCCCTACAATGAGCAGTTCTTC. The full variable domain, rest sourced from reference TRBV11-2 and TRBJ2-1, is EAGVAQSPRYKIIEKRQSVAFWCNPISGHATLYWYQQILGQGPKLLIQFQNNGVVDDSQLPKDRFSAERLKGVDSTLKIQPAKLEDSAVYLCASSLDRIAGGPYNEQFFGPGTRLTVL.

This clonotype was seen ten or more times. V and J are TRBV6-5 and TRBJ1-2; 7 nucleotides align to TRBD1. J gave up 8 bases and V 6 bases, and 9 bases lay outside the gene matches. Germline V lookup: CDR1 MNHEY, CDR2 SVGAGI. There are 13 residues in the CDR3. The CDR3: CASSLQGGRGYTF. The CDR3 DNA follows: TGTGCCAGCAGCCTGCAGGGGGGGCGCGGCTACACCTTC.

This clonotype was seen ten or more times. The rearrangement links TRBV6-6 to TRBJ2-7, with D perhaps matching TRBD1 (6 bases). The CDR3 loop spans 14 amino acids. The germline CDR1 and CDR2 sequences are MNHNY and SVGAGI (reference sequence). Deletions cut 6 bases from V and 0 bases from J, with 12 bases between. The CDR3 here is CASSPDRFSYEQYF. In nucleotides, the CDR3 is TGTGCCAGCAGCCCGGACAGATTCTCCTACGAGCAGTACTTC.

Ten or more counts support this clonotype. The V call is TRBV6-6, the J call TRBJ1-1; D perhaps matches TRBD1 (5 bases). The germline gives CDR1 MNHNY, CDR2 SVGAGI (reference sequence). The CDR3 runs to 17 residues. The V end was cut by 0 bases, the J end by 1 base, with 15 bases between. The CDR3 sequence is CASSYSLRGGKNTEAFF. The DNA of the CDR3 is TGTGCCAGCAGTTACTCGTTGCGGGGGGGGAAGAACACTGAAGCTTTCTTT.

This clonotype has a handful of counts. The chain carries TRBV7-9 and TRBJ2-7; D unresolved. The CDR3 has 12 residues. Germline lookup yields CDR1 SEHNR and CDR2 FQNEAQ (reference sequence). The V and J ends lost 3 bases and 5 bases respectively, with 8 bases between them. CDR3 residues: CASSFGPNEQYF. The DNA for the CDR3 is TGTGCCAGCAGCTTTGGGCCAAACGAGCAGTACTTC.

This clonotype has a count of ten or more. The genes are TRBV5-1 and TRBJ2-1, with 7 bases lining up with TRBD1. The germline V gene encodes CDR1 SGHRS and CDR2 YFSETQ. With 1 base clipped from V and 11 bases from J, the junction kept 9 bases outside the gene matches. This CDR3 comprises 14 residues. DNA for the CDR3: TGCGCCAGCAGCTTGAGCCCCGGGACAGTCAAGCAGTTCTTC. This codes for CASSLSPGTVKQFF. The full variable domain, rest sourced from reference TRBV5-1 and TRBJ2-1, is KAGVTQTPRYLIKTRGQQVTLSCSPISGHRSVSWYQQTPGQGLQFLFEYFSETQRNKGNFPGRFSGRQFSNSRSEMNVSTLELGDSALYLCASSLSPGTVKQFFGPGTRLTVL.

There are many counts of this clonotype. A read error may produce the germline difference seen at one junction end. The chain carries TRBV5-1 and TRBJ2-3; TRBD1 is a possible D gene (5 bases). CDR1 and CDR2 from the germline V gene are SGHRS and YFSETQ. This CDR3 region has 13 residues. The CDR3 loop is CASSLAGTDTQYF. The CDR3 nucleotides read TGTGCCAGCAGCTTGGCAGGGACAGATACGCAGTATTTT.

This clonotype was recorded many times. The CDR3 here is CASSLTGLMETQYF. The DNA for the CDR3 is TGTGCCAGCAGTCTAACAGGGTTAATGGAGACCCAGTACTTC. The chain recombines TRBV6-1 with TRBJ2-5; perhaps TRBD1 as D (6 bases). The V end was cut by 5 bases, the J end by 5 bases, with 15 bases between. In germline, CDR1 is MNHNS, CDR2 SASEGT. The length of the CDR3 is 14 residues.

This clonotype was picked up many times. V usage is TRBV10-2 and J usage is TRBJ1-5; D is undetermined. Germline V gives CDR1 WSHSY, CDR2 SAAADI. The CDR3 loop spans 12 amino acids. V shed 5 bases and J shed 2 bases, with 4 bases lying between them. The CDR3 region has the DNA TGCGCCAGCAGTTATGGCAATCAGCCCCAGCATTTT. Protein product: CASSYGNQPQHF.

This clonotype turned up a few times. CDR3 amino acids: CASRTGFRTEAFF. CDR3 sequence (DNA): TGTGCCAGCAGGACAGGGTTTCGAACTGAAGCTTTCTTT. The V and J genes are TRBV12-3 or TRBV12-4 and TRBJ1-1; 7 nucleotides line up with TRBD1. Trimming cost V 6 bases and J 5 bases; bases outside gene matches: 6. This CDR3 region has 13 residues.

The V call is TRBV5-4, the J call TRBJ1-4, with unresolved D. The CDR3 is 14 amino acids. Germline lookup yields CDR1 SGHNT and CDR2 YYREEE (reference sequence). Trimming took off 7 bases at V and 4 bases at J, with 14 bases between the two ends. In nucleotides, the CDR3 is TGTGCCAGCTCGACTGACGGGTTTAATGAAAAACTGTTTTTT. Translated: CASSTDGFNEKLFF. Full variable domain (missing parts from reference TRBV5-4 and TRBJ1-4): ETGVTQSPTHLIKTRGQQVTLRCSSQSGHNTVSWYQQALGQGPQFIFQYYREEENGRGNFPPRFSGLQFPNYSSELNVNALELDDSALYLCASSTDGFNEKLFFGSGTQLSVL.